This T cell receptor beta chain was found in a study of technical replicates of blood from a handful of donors. Clones were sequenced by immunoSEQ multiplex PCR, and TCRdb holds only the in-frame ones, with some missing. The table has fewer than 75,000 clones, roughly 88% seen once; the top ten hold under 6%. The CDR3 runs 11 residues. Germline lookup yields CDR1 DFQATT and CDR2 SNEGSKA (reference sequence). Unmatched junction bases numbered 4, after V lost 7 bases and J lost 5 bases. This chain joins TRBV20-1 and TRBJ2-7, with 8 bases that match TRBD1. Sequenced sample: PBMCs. The receptor's source is a human donor in good health. Some clones in this sample may be carry-over from other donors' samples. CDR3 DNA sequence: TGCAGTGGGACAGGGAAAAACGAGCAGTACTTC. Translation: CSGTGKNEQYF.